This T cell receptor beta chain was documented in a study of T cell responses to AZD1222 COVID-19 vaccine. Study-level results: At baseline, just 6 or 7 AZD1222 recipients tested seropositive. The donor cohort was predominantly white British with a female majority, and clonal diversity may have been underestimated. Nearly half of spike-specific TCRs reportedly target unmutated variant regions. The peak T cell response came first, and repertoires were sampled only after it.

Germline CDR1 and CDR2: MDHEN and SYDVKM. V was clipped by 5 bases and J by 8 bases, with 12 bases between them. The CDR3 length is 12 residues. The repertoire was sequenced with immunoSEQ multiplex PCR; TCRdb's copy has only in-frame clones and lacks some. The sample includes some 140,000 clones, around 84% seen only once; the top ten take 4.1%. This clone came up a few times. Its target is not known. The specimen comprised peripheral blood, sampled on day 0 of AZD1222 vaccination. The chain carries TRBV28 and TRBJ1-1; D is unresolved. This receptor was obtained from an adult in good health. CDR3 in DNA: TGTGCCAGCAGTCCTGGGCCCAGGGAAGCTTTCTTT. Protein: CASSPGPREAFF.